This T cell receptor beta chain was retrieved from a study of monozygotic twins with inflammatory bowel disease. Using the 5' RACE reads, TCRdb records one entry per CDR3 protein without DNA. The table lists a few hundred thousand distinct CDR3 sequences. Comment on this clonotype: What it binds is not known.

Whole-study results and caveats: Clonotype overlap with others was lower in IBD patients than in healthy twins, a difference that was greatest with disease activity.

This CDR3 is 15 amino acids long. Germline V gene sequence: CDR1 LGHDT, CDR2 YNNKEL (reference sequence). This TCR was recovered from a human donor with ulcerative colitis or Crohn's disease, or a healthy co-twin of an affected twin (not recorded which). The chain employs TRBV3-1 and TRBJ1-1; TCRdb calls TRBD1, which cannot be checked without DNA. Input material: blood. The CDR3: CASSQVTGANTEAFF.